The source of this T cell receptor (beta chain) is a study of T cells in Graves' hyperthyroidism and ophthalmopathy. This clonotype was seen repeatedly, ten times or more. Its antigen remains unidentified. Patients showing uncontrolled infection, other autoimmune disease, pregnancy or lactation were ineligible. Findings and limits, study-wide: Ophthalmopathy onset followed model prediction by a median roughly six months. Appearing also in blood were most of the thyroid clonotypes expanded above 0.001. Stable hyperthyroidism was separated from ophthalmopathy by a model based on 13 V-J features.

The V gene end was trimmed by 5 bases and the J gene end by 9 bases; junction bases not matched to a gene: 10. In germline, CDR1 is SQVTM, CDR2 ANQGSEA. The CDR3 totals 13 residues. RNA transcripts were the template for amplifying TCR beta CDR3 regions. HTBI primers drove first-round RT-PCR of the TCR CDR3. One entry per CDR3 protein, called by TCRdb with MiXCR from the multiplex PCR reads. The sample holds roughly 510,000 distinct CDR3 sequences; 46% are singletons and the top ten take about two fifths. The origin of this receptor is an adult woman with Graves' disease, either hyperthyroidism or ophthalmopathy (not recorded which). Sequenced: peripheral blood or thyroid tissue (not recorded which). V gene TRBV29-1 combines with J gene TRBJ2-7; the match to TRBD2 covers 10 bases. The CDR3 region has the DNA TGCAGCGTTTCTGGGACTAGCGAGGGGGTGCAGTACTTC. Translating it yields CSVSGTSEGVQYF.